A selection of T cell receptor beta chains follows, all from one sample in a study of blood T cell repertoires in COVID-19. The assay was immunoSEQ multiplex PCR, and TCRdb's table has in-frame clones only and misses some. The sample has 110,000 to 150,000 clones; almost 90% are singletons. The specimen was peripheral blood. The receptors were gathered from a woman in her sixties with acute or convalescent COVID-19. CDR3s include the opening cysteine and the closing phenylalanine or tryptophan. Fields, in order: V gene, J gene, CDR3 protein.

TRBV5-1	TRBJ1-2	CASSLGTDLNYGYTF
TRBV6-6	TRBJ1-4	CASSYGQTGEKLFF
TRBV5-4	TRBJ1-4	CASSLGGGEKLFF
TRBV7-8	TRBJ2-2	CATLWGLAVGELFF
TRBV6-5	TRBJ1-4	CATTGQDEKLFF
TRBV7-2	TRBJ2-1	CASSREGTSGANEQFF
TRBV9	TRBJ1-4	CASSSPHRGNEKLFF
TRBV18	TRBJ1-3	CASSGDSSGNTIYF
TRBV5-6	TRBJ1-2	CASSSGNGYTF
TRBV28	TRBJ1-6	CASSSTTGTGGSPLHF
TRBV7-3	TRBJ2-3	CASSSGQGVTDTQYF
TRBV4-2	TRBJ2-5	CASSQVYSAPATGSGETQYF
TRBV5-1	TRBJ2-7	CASSKAGTAFYEQYF
TRBV12-3/TRBV12-4	TRBJ2-7	CASSPTGGEQYF
TRBV3-1/TRBV3-2	TRBJ2-5	CASSQEGTGHQETQYF
TRBV15	TRBJ2-1	CATSSRQGPDRFF
TRBV4-2	TRBJ1-2	CASSQSPGGYTF
TRBV29-1	TRBJ2-1	CSVQKAGNSYNEQFF
TRBV7-8	TRBJ1-2	CASSGTENYGYTF
TRBV7-9	TRBJ1-2	CASSWTDTPNYGYTF
TRBV2	TRBJ1-3	CASSVRGTGVGNTIYF
TRBV9	TRBJ1-1	CASSANRVWGTEAFF
TRBV5-1	TRBJ1-2	CASSLRTDDGYGYTF
TRBV28	TRBJ1-1	CASSLGDRGHAFF
TRBV6-2/TRBV6-3	TRBJ1-2	CASSYSSGDGYTF
TRBV7-9	TRBJ2-5	CASSLGTVQETQYF
TRBV7-6	TRBJ2-3	CASSLGVQTSTDTQYF
TRBV10-2	TRBJ2-6	CASSREGRAGANVLTF
TRBV10-3	TRBJ2-2	CAISDLQGPNTGELFF
TRBV15	TRBJ1-6	CATSEGQGSSPLHF
TRBV4-1	TRBJ1-5	CASSLTGGNQPQHF
TRBV7-2	TRBJ2-6	CASSPRLAGISGANVLTF
TRBV4-3	TRBJ1-1	CASSQDMGRSEAFF
TRBV6-5	TRBJ2-7	CASSYTTGWYEQYF
TRBV10-3	TRBJ2-3	CAISEGLAGFTDTQYF
TRBV28	TRBJ2-3	CASGDTGTSGGWADTQYF
TRBV7-8	TRBJ2-2	CASSLRRAGGNTGELFF
TRBV10-3	TRBJ1-1	CAISDQGNTEAFF
TRBV7-2	TRBJ1-5	CASSLETGDNQPQHF
TRBV6-5	TRBJ2-1	CASSYSNGQGTIEQFF
TRBV18	TRBJ1-1	CASSPRAGEGSTEAFF
TRBV28	TRBJ1-2	CASLSGIPLGYTF
TRBV7-2	TRBJ1-2	CASSQTLTNYGYTF
TRBV11-2	TRBJ1-1	CASSLSTEAFF
TRBV28	TRBJ1-2	CASRPGPGENYGYTF
TRBV5-1	TRBJ2-2	CASSFTGGATGELFF
TRBV6-4	TRBJ2-3	CASSDPYTDTQYF
TRBV5-1	TRBJ2-1	CASRLDSSSYNEQFF
TRBV13	TRBJ2-7	CASRYTGSSYEQYF
TRBV9	TRBJ2-5	CASSDGGEETQYF
TRBV5-1	TRBJ2-2	CASRDSINTGELFF
TRBV28	TRBJ1-2	CASSPPPGQDYGYTF